This T cell receptor (beta chain) was profiled in a study of prognosis after radiotherapy for stage I lung cancer. Study information: Newly diagnosed primary stage I lung tumors were present in about 14 patients, and oligometastatic NSCLC after surgical resection of the primary tumor was present in roughly five patients.

The CDR3 is 16 amino acids. Germline loops: CDR1 DFQATT, CDR2 SNEGSKA (reference sequence). The V and J ends lost 4 bases and 2 bases, in that order; junction bases with no gene match: 6. All patients, having had no prior chemotherapy, radiotherapy or other malignancies, were node-negative on CT and PET/CT. General study findings and limits: The study found lower Shannon entropy after stereotactic body radiation therapy in patients who developed distant metastases. It is unknown whether the expanded TCR clones recognize the tumor.

This clonotype has at least ten counts. What it recognizes is unknown. It was by two-round multiplex PCR that TCR beta CDR3 was amplified from genomic DNA. Primers specific to each TRBV and TRBJ gene drove first-round PCR. A single record per CDR3 protein comes from TCRdb applying MiXCR to the multiplex PCR reads. The sample records 38,000 or so distinct CDR3 sequences, around 24% being singletons. This clonotype originated in a donor over 45 with non-small cell lung cancer. The input for sequencing was PBMCs, taken before or after stereotactic body radiation therapy (not recorded which). The chain recombines TRBV20-1 with TRBJ2-3; 13 bases are a match to TRBD2. The CDR3 sequence: CSATTGLAGNTDTQYF. CDR3 nucleotides: TGCAGTGCTACCACGGGACTAGCGGGGAACACAGATACGCAGTATTTT.